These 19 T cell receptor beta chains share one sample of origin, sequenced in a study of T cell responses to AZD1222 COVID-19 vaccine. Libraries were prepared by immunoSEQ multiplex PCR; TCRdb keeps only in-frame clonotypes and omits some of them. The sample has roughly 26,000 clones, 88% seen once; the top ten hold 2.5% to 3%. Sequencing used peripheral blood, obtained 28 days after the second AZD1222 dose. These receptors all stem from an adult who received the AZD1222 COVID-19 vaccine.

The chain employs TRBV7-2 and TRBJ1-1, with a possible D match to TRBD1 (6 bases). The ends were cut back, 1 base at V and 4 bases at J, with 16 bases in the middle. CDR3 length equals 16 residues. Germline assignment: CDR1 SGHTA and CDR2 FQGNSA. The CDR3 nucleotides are TGTGCCAGCAGCTTAGGCGGGGGGCGGAGGAGCACTGAAGCTTTCTTT. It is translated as CASSLGGGRRSTEAFF.

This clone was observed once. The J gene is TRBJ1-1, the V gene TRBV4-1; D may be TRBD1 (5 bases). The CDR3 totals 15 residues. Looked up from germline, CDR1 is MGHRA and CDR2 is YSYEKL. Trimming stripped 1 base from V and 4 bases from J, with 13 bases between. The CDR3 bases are TGCGCCAGCAGCCAAGCGCCAGGGTCGAGCACTGAAGCTTTCTTT. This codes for CASSQAPGSSTEAFF.

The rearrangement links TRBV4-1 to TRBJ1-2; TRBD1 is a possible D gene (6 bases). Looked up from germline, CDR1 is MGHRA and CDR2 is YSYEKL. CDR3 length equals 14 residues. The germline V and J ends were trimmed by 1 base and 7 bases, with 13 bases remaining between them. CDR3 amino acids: CASSQGTGKSGYTF. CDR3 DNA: TGCGCCAGCAGCCAAGGTACAGGGAAAAGTGGCTACACCTTC.

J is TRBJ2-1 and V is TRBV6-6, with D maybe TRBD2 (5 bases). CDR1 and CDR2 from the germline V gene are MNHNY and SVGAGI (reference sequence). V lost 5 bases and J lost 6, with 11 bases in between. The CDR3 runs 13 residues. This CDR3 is CASSTGVLNEQFF. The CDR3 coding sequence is TGTGCCAGCAGTACCGGGGTTCTCAATGAGCAGTTCTTC.

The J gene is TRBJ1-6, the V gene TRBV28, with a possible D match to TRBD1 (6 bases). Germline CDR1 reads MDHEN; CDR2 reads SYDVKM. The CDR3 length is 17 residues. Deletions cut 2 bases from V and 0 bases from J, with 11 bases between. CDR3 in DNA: TGTGCCAGCAGTTTAATCCAGGGGAGCTCCTATAATTCACCCCTCCACTTT. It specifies CASSLIQGSSYNSPLHF.

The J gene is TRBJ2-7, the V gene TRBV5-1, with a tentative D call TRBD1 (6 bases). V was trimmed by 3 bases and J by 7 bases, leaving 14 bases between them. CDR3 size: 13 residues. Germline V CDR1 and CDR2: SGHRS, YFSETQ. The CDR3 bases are TGCGCCAGCAGCTCAGGACAGCCATTGGAGCAGTACTTC. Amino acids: CASSSGQPLEQYF.

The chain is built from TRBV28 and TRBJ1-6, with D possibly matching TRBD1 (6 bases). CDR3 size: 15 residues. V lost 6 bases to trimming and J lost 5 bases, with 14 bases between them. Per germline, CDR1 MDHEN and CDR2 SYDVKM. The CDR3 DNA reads TGTGCCAGCAGCCAAGGGGGACTTAATAATTCACCCCTCCACTTT. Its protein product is CASSQGGLNNSPLHF.

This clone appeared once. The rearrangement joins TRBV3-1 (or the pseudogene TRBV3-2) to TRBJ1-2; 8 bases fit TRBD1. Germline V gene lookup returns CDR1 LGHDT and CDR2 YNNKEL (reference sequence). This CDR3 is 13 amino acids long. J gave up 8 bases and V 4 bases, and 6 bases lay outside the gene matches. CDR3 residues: CASSPDRVGGYTF. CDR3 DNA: TGTGCCAGCAGCCCGGACAGGGTCGGCGGCTACACCTTC.

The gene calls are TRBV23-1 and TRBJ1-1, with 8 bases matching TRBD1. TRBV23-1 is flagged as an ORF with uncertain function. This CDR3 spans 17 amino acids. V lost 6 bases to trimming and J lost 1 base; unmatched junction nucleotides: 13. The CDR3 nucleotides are TGCGCCAGCAGACCAATAGGACAGGGCACCGCGAACACTGAAGCTTTCTTT. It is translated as CASRPIGQGTANTEAFF.

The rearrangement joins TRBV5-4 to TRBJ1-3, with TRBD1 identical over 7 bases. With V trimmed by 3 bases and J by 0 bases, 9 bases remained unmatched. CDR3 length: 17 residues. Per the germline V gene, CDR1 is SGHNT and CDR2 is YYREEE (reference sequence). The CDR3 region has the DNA TGTGCCAGCAGCTCCTTTAGGGGGACAGACTCTGGAAACACCATATATTTT. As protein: CASSSFRGTDSGNTIYF.

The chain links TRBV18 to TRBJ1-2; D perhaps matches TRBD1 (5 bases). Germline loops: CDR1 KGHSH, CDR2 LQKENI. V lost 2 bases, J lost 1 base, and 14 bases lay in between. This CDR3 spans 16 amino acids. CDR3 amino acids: CASSPAAAGSNYGYTF. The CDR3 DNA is TGTGCCAGCTCACCAGCTGCTGCAGGGAGTAACTATGGCTACACCTTC.

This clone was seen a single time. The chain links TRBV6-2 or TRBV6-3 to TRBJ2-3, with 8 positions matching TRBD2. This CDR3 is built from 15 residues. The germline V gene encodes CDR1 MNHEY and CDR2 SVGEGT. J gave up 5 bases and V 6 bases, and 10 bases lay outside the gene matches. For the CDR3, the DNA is TGTGCCAGCAGCCCAGGCTTCAGCGGGGGAGATACGCAGTATTTT. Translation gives CASSPGFSGGDTQYF.

CDR3 residues: CASSPGLAGGHGTDTQYF. For the CDR3, the DNA is TGCGCCAGCAGCCCCGGACTAGCGGGGGGGCACGGCACAGATACGCAGTATTTT. The chain has TRBV5-1 and TRBJ2-3, with TRBD2 identical over 15 bases. Germline values: CDR1 SGHRS, CDR2 YFSETQ. The V segment lost 4 bases and the J segment 1 base; nucleotides outside the gene matches: 7. CDR3 length: 18 residues.

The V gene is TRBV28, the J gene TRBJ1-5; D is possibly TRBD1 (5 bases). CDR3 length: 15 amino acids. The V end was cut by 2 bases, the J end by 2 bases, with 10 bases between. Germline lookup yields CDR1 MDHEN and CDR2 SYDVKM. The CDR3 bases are TGTGCCAGCAGTTTAGGAGGGGTAGGCAATCAGCCCCAGCATTTT. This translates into CASSLGGVGNQPQHF.

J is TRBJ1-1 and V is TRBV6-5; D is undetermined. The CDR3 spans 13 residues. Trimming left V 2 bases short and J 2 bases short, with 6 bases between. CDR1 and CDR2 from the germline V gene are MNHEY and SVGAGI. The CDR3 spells CASSYDVNTEAFF. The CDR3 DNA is TGTGCCAGCAGTTACGACGTCAACACTGAAGCTTTCTTT.

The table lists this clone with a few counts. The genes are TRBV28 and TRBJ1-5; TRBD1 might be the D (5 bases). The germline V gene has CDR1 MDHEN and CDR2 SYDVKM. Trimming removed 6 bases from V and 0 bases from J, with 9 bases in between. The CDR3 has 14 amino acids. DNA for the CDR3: TGTGCCAGCAGCATGGACAATAGCAATCAGCCCCAGCATTTT. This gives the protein CASSMDNSNQPQHF.

CDR3 sequence: CASSQDRGVSTSTDTQYF. In DNA, the CDR3 is TGTGCCAGCAGCCAAGATCGGGGGGTTTCCACTAGCACAGATACGCAGTATTTT. V and J are TRBV3-1 (or the pseudogene TRBV3-2) and TRBJ2-3; 7 nucleotides agree with TRBD2. This CDR3 spans 18 amino acids. Germline values: CDR1 LGHDT, CDR2 YNNKEL (reference sequence). V lost 0 bases to trimming and J lost 0 bases; unmatched junction nucleotides: 9.

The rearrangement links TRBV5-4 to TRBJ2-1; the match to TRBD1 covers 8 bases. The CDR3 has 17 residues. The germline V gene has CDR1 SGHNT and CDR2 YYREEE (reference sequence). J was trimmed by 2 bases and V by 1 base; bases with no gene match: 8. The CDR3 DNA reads TGTGCCAGCAGCTTGCCAACTGGACAGGGAACCTACAATGAGCAGTTCTTC. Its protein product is CASSLPTGQGTYNEQFF.

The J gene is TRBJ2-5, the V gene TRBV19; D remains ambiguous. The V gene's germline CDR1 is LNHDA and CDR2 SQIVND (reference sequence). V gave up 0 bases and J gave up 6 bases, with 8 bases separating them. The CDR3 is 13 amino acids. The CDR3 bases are TGTGCCAGTAGTATAGAAAGACACAAGACCCAGTACTTC. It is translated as CASSIERHKTQYF.